The 32 T cell receptor beta chains given below trace back to one sample, sequenced in a study of siplizumab effects on memory and regulatory T cells. Assay: immunoSEQ multiplex PCR; the TCRdb copy retains only in-frame clones and omits some. The top ten hold about 1.5% of the sample, which has about 110,000 clones, more than 90% seen once. Sequenced input: CD4+ T cells sorted from blood. The receptors were sampled from a human donor in good health.

The J gene is TRBJ2-3, the V gene TRBV29-1, with D possibly TRBD1 on 6 matching bases. Germline assignment: CDR1 SQVTM and CDR2 ANQGSEA. V gave up 8 bases and J gave up 4 bases, with 16 bases separating them. The CDR3 contains 13 residues. CDR3: CSSRGYQADTQYF. As DNA, the CDR3 is TGCAGCTCTAGGGGGTATCAGGCAGATACGCAGTATTTT.

The chain employs TRBV14 and TRBJ1-5; D is unclear. V lost 0 bases and J lost 7, with 7 bases in between. The CDR3 is 13 amino acids. The germline CDR1 and CDR2 sequences are SGHDN and FVKESK. The CDR3 sequence is CASSQDRGQPQHF. As DNA, the CDR3 is TGTGCCAGCAGCCAAGATCGAGGCCAGCCCCAGCATTTT.

The CDR3 loop is CATSRGGGWGSRTEAFF. The CDR3 bases are TGTGCCACCAGCAGAGGTGGAGGTTGGGGGAGTCGGACTGAAGCTTTCTTT. The chain uses TRBV15 and TRBJ1-1, with D possibly matching TRBD1 (5 bases). The CDR3 is 17 amino acids. Looked up from germline, CDR1 is LNHNV and CDR2 is YYDKDF (reference sequence). Trimming removed 1 base at V and 5 bases at J, with 20 bases between.

The gene calls are TRBV19 and TRBJ2-5; 8 nucleotides align to TRBD1. V was clipped by 10 bases and J by 2 bases; unmatched bases: 3. The CDR3 is made up of 12 amino acids. Per germline, CDR1 LNHDA and CDR2 SQIVND (reference sequence). CDR3: CATQGDQETQYF. CDR3 nucleotides: TGTGCCACACAGGGGGATCAAGAGACCCAGTACTTC. The entire variable domain, with the rest obtained from reference TRBV19 and TRBJ2-5, is as follows: DGGITQSPKYLFRKEGQNVTLSCEQNLNHDAMYWYRQDPGQGLRLIYYSQIVNDFQKGDIAEGYSVSREKKESFPLTVTSAQKNPTAFYLCATQGDQETQYFGPGTRLLVL.

The rearrangement joins TRBV27 to TRBJ2-7; 8 nucleotides agree with TRBD2. The CDR3 length is 15 residues. J was trimmed by 1 base and V by 5 bases; bases with no gene match: 7. From germline, CDR1 is MNHEY and CDR2 SMNVEV (reference sequence). The CDR3 region has the DNA TGTGCCAGCAGTACCAGCGGGAGAGCATCCTACGAGCAGTACTTC. It encodes CASSTSGRASYEQYF.

The chain uses TRBV10-1 and TRBJ2-7, with D perhaps being TRBD1 or TRBD2 (5 bases each). The germline V gene encodes CDR1 WNHNN and CDR2 SYGVQD (reference sequence). The CDR3 has 15 residues. Trimming left V 0 bases short and J 3 bases short, with 12 bases between. The DNA for the CDR3 is TGCGCCAGCAGTGAGTCGACGGGGCCAAACTACGAGCAGTACTTC. Translation gives CASSESTGPNYEQYF.

This clone was recorded only once. The chain combines TRBV6-5 with TRBJ1-3, with D uncertain. This CDR3 has 14 amino acids. V shed 0 bases and J shed 8 bases, with 11 bases lying between them. Germline values: CDR1 MNHEY, CDR2 SVGAGI. This CDR3 reads CASSYSVAGDTIYF. CDR3 coding DNA: TGTGCCAGCAGTTACTCGGTAGCAGGAGACACCATATATTTT.

The chain couples TRBV11-3 to TRBJ2-2, with D maybe TRBD1 (6 bases). Deletions cut 6 bases from V and 3 bases from J, with 11 bases between. The CDR3 is made up of 14 amino acids. Germline assignment: CDR1 SGHNT and CDR2 YENEEA. In DNA, the CDR3 is TGTGCCAGCAGGCGCCGACAGGACACCGGGGAGCTGTTTTTT. Translated, it gives CASRRRQDTGELFF. Drawing the rest from reference TRBV11-3 and TRBJ2-2, the complete variable domain is EAGVVQSPRYKIIEKKQPVAFWCNPISGHNTLYWYLQNLGQGPELLIRYENEEAVDDSQLPKDRFSAERLKGVDSTLKIQPAELGDSAVYLCASRRRQDTGELFFGEGSRLTVL.

The chain links TRBV6-5 to TRBJ2-7; either TRBD1 or TRBD2 may fit D (6 bases each). The CDR3 has 15 amino acids. Germline V gene lookup returns CDR1 MNHEY and CDR2 SVGAGI. V dropped 6 bases and J dropped 0 bases, with 15 bases sitting between them. DNA of the CDR3: TGTGCCAGCAGGCGATCGGGGGCTAGCTCCTACGAGCAGTACTTC. It is translated as CASRRSGASSYEQYF.

Only one count was recorded for this clone. The genes are TRBV7-9 and TRBJ2-7; D is ambiguous. Germline values: CDR1 SEHNR, CDR2 FQNEAQ (reference sequence). This CDR3 region has 15 residues. The germline V and J ends were trimmed by 3 bases and 0 bases, with 12 bases remaining between them. The CDR3 sequence is CASSFTRNLSYEQYF. CDR3 sequence (DNA): TGTGCCAGCAGCTTCACCAGGAACCTCTCCTACGAGCAGTACTTC.

On this clone: Relative to the germline gene, one junction end is altered; a read error may explain this. The chain couples TRBV11-3 to TRBJ1-1, with D unresolved. The CDR3 sequence is 14 residues long. Germline V gene lookup returns CDR1 SGHNT and CDR2 YENEEA. The CDR3 spells CASSLGPASTEAFF. The CDR3 coding sequence is TGTGCCAGCAGTTTAGGTCCAGCGAGTACTGAAGCTTTCTTT.

This chain uses TRBV7-6 with TRBJ1-1, with 12 bases matching TRBD1. This CDR3 has 17 residues. The junction had 10 bases not matched to a gene; V was cut back by 4 bases and J by 4 bases. The germline V gene has CDR1 SGHVS and CDR2 FNYEAQ. In DNA form, the CDR3 reads TGTGCCAGCAGCTCAGGGACAGGGGGCGGATCCGTCACTGAAGCTTTCTTT. Amino acids: CASSSGTGGGSVTEAFF.

The CDR3 region is CASSQRTSGETQYF. The CDR3 nucleotides are TGTGCCAGCAGCCAGAGGACTAGCGGGGAGACCCAGTACTTC. The J gene is TRBJ2-5, the V gene TRBV14, with TRBD2 matching 11 bases. CDR3 length: 14 residues. Per germline, CDR1 SGHDN and CDR2 FVKESK. The V and J ends lost 3 bases and 5 bases, in that order; junction bases with no gene match: 2. Based on the CDR3 plus reference TRBV14 and TRBJ2-5, the full variable domain is EAGVTQFPSHSVIEKGQTVTLRCDPISGHDNLYWYRRVMGKEIKFLLHFVKESKQDESGMPNNRFLAERTGGTYSTLKVQPAELEDSGVYFCASSQRTSGETQYFGPGTRLLVL.

The chain couples TRBV27 to TRBJ2-3; possibly TRBD1 or TRBD2 for D (5 bases each). The CDR3 loop spans 15 amino acids. With 5 bases removed from V and 0 bases from J, the gap between germline ends came to 12 bases. Germline V CDR1 and CDR2: MNHEY, SMNVEV (reference sequence). CDR3 region: CASSLMGPSTDTQYF. For the CDR3, the DNA is TGTGCCAGCAGTCTCATGGGACCCAGCACAGATACGCAGTATTTT.

The chain recombines TRBV7-9 with TRBJ2-5; 12 nucleotides agree with TRBD1. The CDR3 is 17 residues long. V was pared by 0 bases and J by 4 bases, with 6 bases of the junction left unmatched. Germline CDR1 reads SEHNR; CDR2 reads FQNEAQ (reference sequence). The CDR3 reads CASSLARDRGRRETQYF. CDR3 sequence (DNA): TGTGCCAGCAGCTTAGCCCGGGACAGGGGGCGCAGAGAGACCCAGTACTTC.

This chain uses TRBV19 with TRBJ1-1; unclear D gene. Trimming left V 4 bases short and J 1 base short, with 13 bases between. The CDR3 runs 15 residues. Germline V gives CDR1 LNHDA, CDR2 SQIVND (reference sequence). DNA for the CDR3: TGTGCCAGTAGTAGGGGTGAGTGGGGGAACACTGAAGCTTTCTTT. Amino acids: CASSRGEWGNTEAFF. The variable domain in full, completed from reference TRBV19 and TRBJ1-1, reads DGGITQSPKYLFRKEGQNVTLSCEQNLNHDAMYWYRQDPGQGLRLIYYSQIVNDFQKGDIAEGYSVSREKKESFPLTVTSAQKNPTAFYLCASSRGEWGNTEAFFGQGTRLTVV.

V usage is TRBV10-3 and J usage is TRBJ2-2, with TRBD1 matching 8 bases. Germline V gene lookup returns CDR1 ENHRY and CDR2 SYGVKD. CDR3 length: 15 residues. V lost 6 bases, J lost 1 base, and 4 bases stayed unmatched. The CDR3 nucleotides read TGTGCCATCAGGGGGGACAGGCGGAACACCGGGGAGCTGTTTTTT. This translates into CAIRGDRRNTGELFF.

The chain uses TRBV29-1 and TRBJ2-7; D remains unclear. There are 11 residues in the CDR3. Germline CDR1 SQVTM, CDR2 ANQGSEA. The V end was cut by 8 bases, the J end by 2 bases, with 10 bases between. The chain's CDR3 is CSFRRAYEQYF. DNA for the CDR3: TGCAGCTTCCGACGGGCCTACGAGCAGTACTTC.

The V and J genes are TRBV10-1 and TRBJ2-3; TRBD2 matches at 8 bases. V lost 5 bases to trimming and J lost 6 bases; unmatched junction nucleotides: 4. Germline V gene lookup returns CDR1 WNHNN and CDR2 SYGVQD (reference sequence). The CDR3 sequence is 13 residues long. CDR3 bases: TGCGCCAGCAGTCTAGCGGGCGGCGATACGCAGTATTTT. It is translated as CASSLAGGDTQYF.

In this sample, this clone turned up a few times. J is TRBJ2-7 and V is TRBV11-2, with 13 bases matching TRBD2. CDR1 SGHAT and CDR2 FQNNGV come from the germline V gene. This CDR3 region has 14 residues. V was pared by 6 bases and J by 3 bases, with 2 bases of the junction left unmatched. The CDR3 DNA follows: TGTGCCAGCAGGGGACTAGCGGGAAACTACGAGCAGTACTTC. Amino acids: CASRGLAGNYEQYF.

V gene TRBV6-1 combines with J gene TRBJ2-7; D might be TRBD1 or TRBD2, each matching 5 bases. Per the germline V gene, CDR1 is MNHNS and CDR2 is SASEGT. The CDR3 totals 14 residues. V lost 5 bases and J 1 base, leaving 12 bases between the germline ends. CDR3 sequence reads: CASSFRDGSYEQYF. The CDR3 region has the DNA TGTGCCAGCAGTTTCCGGGACGGGTCCTACGAGCAGTACTTC.

The V and J genes are TRBV6-1 and TRBJ2-2, with TRBD2 identical over 10 bases. This CDR3 is built from 16 residues. The trim removed 4 bases at V and 2 bases at J, leaving 4 bases unmatched. CDR1 is MNHNS, CDR2 SASEGT, per germline. The CDR3 DNA follows: TGTGCCAGCAGTGCCCTAGCGGGAGTAAACACCGGGGAGCTGTTTTTT. Translating it yields CASSALAGVNTGELFF.

The chain employs TRBV4-1 and TRBJ1-2; tentative D call: TRBD1 (5 bases). This CDR3 is built from 11 residues. Germline values: CDR1 MGHRA, CDR2 YSYEKL. Deletions cut 6 bases from V and 14 bases from J, with 16 bases between. The CDR3 nucleotides read TGCGCCAGCAGACGGGACGGCGGGATAACCTTC. Translation gives CASRRDGGITF.

V and J are TRBV5-1 and TRBJ2-5, with 7 nucleotides matching TRBD2. Unmatched junction bases numbered 7, after V lost 3 bases and J lost 2 bases. The germline CDR1 and CDR2 sequences are SGHRS and YFSETQ. The length of the CDR3 is 15 residues. The CDR3 bases are TGCGCCAGCAGCTCGACGGGAGGAGCGCAAGAGACCCAGTACTTC. Protein: CASSSTGGAQETQYF. Full variable domain (rest looked up from reference TRBV5-1 and TRBJ2-5): KAGVTQTPRYLIKTRGQQVTLSCSPISGHRSVSWYQQTPGQGLQFLFEYFSETQRNKGNFPGRFSGRQFSNSRSEMNVSTLELGDSALYLCASSSTGGAQETQYFGPGTRLLVL.

The CDR3 nucleotides read TGTGCTAGTCGGAGTTTTTATAACGCCGGGGAGCTGTTTTTT. Protein: CASRSFYNAGELFF. The chain couples TRBV12-5 to TRBJ2-2; D gene uncertain. Deletions cut 8 bases from V and 6 bases from J, with 16 bases between. The CDR3 consists of 14 residues. Looked up from germline, CDR1 is LGHNT and CDR2 is FRNRAP.

The rearrangement joins TRBV18 to TRBJ2-3; D possibly corresponds to TRBD2 (5 bases). V lost 6 bases and J lost 1, with 17 bases in between. The CDR3 has 16 residues. Germline V gene data show CDR1 as KGHSH and CDR2 as LQKENI. CDR3 region: CASSVGVKGGTDTQYF. CDR3 bases: TGTGCCAGCTCTGTCGGGGTCAAGGGTGGCACAGATACGCAGTATTTT.

This chain links TRBV7-8 with TRBJ2-1; D is uncertain. Trimming shortened V by 1 base and J by 4 bases, and 11 bases separated the two germline ends. The CDR3 consists of 15 residues. Germline V lookup: CDR1 SGHVS, CDR2 FQNEAQ. The CDR3 here is CASSLEGSWYNEQFF. The CDR3 nucleotides read TGTGCCAGCAGCTTAGAGGGATCCTGGTACAATGAGCAGTTCTTC.

J is TRBJ1-1 and V is TRBV6-5; maybe TRBD1 (6 bases). V was trimmed by 7 bases and J by 0 bases, leaving 9 bases between them. Germline V gene data show CDR1 as MNHEY and CDR2 as SVGAGI. The CDR3 loop spans 13 amino acids. CDR3 loop: CASNGQMNTEAFF. The DNA of the CDR3 is TGTGCCAGCAATGGACAGATGAACACTGAAGCTTTCTTT.

The chain links TRBV7-9 to TRBJ2-7; D not certain. V was trimmed by 3 bases and J by 6 bases, leaving 9 bases between them. The CDR3 is 12 amino acids. From germline, CDR1 is SEHNR and CDR2 FQNEAQ (reference sequence). CDR3 DNA: TGTGCCAGCAGCTTGACGTCGGGCGAGCAGTACTTC. This encodes CASSLTSGEQYF.

V gene TRBV6-5 combines with J gene TRBJ2-7; D is possibly TRBD1 or TRBD2 (5 bases each). The CDR3 is 13 residues long. Germline CDR1 is MNHEY and CDR2 is SVGAGI. Trimming pared 5 bases from V and 5 bases from J, leaving 13 bases between. The DNA for the CDR3 is TGTGCCAGCAGTCGGGGCAGGGATAACGAGCAGTACTTC. Amino acid sequence: CASSRGRDNEQYF.

The rearrangement joins TRBV11-2 to TRBJ2-1; no reliable D call. The ends were cut back, 4 bases at V and 3 bases at J, with 16 bases in the middle. Germline values: CDR1 SGHAT, CDR2 FQNNGV. CDR3 length equals 16 residues. The CDR3 loop reads CASSSRVGHDYNEQFF. The CDR3 DNA reads as TGTGCCAGCAGCTCAAGGGTAGGTCATGACTACAATGAGCAGTTCTTC.

This chain connects TRBV6-6 to TRBJ2-7; D may correspond to TRBD1 or TRBD2 (5 bases each). Looked up from germline, CDR1 is MNHNY and CDR2 is SVGAGI (reference sequence). V lost 6 bases, J lost 6 bases, and 15 bases lay in between. The CDR3 covers 13 residues. CDR3 sequence reads: CASRLQVEGEQYF. CDR3 nucleotides: TGTGCCAGCAGATTACAGGTTGAGGGCGAGCAGTACTTC.